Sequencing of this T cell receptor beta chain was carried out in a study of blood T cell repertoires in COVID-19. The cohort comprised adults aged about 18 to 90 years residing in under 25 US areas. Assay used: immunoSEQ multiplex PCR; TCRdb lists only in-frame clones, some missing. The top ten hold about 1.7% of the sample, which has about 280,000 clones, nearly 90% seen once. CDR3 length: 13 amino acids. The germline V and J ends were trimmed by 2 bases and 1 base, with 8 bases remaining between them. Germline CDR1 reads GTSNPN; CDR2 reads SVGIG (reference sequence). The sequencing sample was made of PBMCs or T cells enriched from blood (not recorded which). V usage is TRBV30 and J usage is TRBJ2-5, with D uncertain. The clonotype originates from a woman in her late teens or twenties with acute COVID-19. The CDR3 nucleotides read TGTGCCTGGAGTATAGGAGTCCAAGAGACCCAGTACTTC. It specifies CAWSIGVQETQYF.